The T cell receptor (beta chain) under discussion was sequenced for a study of T cell changes during pregnancy in multiple sclerosis (dated by TCRdb to about 2019). For the wider study: The study examined how the T cell repertoire changed over the course of pregnancy in women with multiple sclerosis.

The CDR3 has 15 amino acids, counting the end cysteine and phenylalanine. The read is trimmed to its CDR3 DNA, 45 bases read in frame from base 1. V is trimmed back by 6 bases and J by 3 bases, and the junction contains 6 bases that no gene match accounts for. Reading the germline V gene gives CDR1 MRHNA and CDR2 SNTAGT. Details on this clone: Its antigen remains unidentified. Base qualities are not at hand, and no much larger clone is one base apart.

Libraries came from the immunoSEQ multiplex PCR assay. TCRdb took over this immuneACCESS table, retaining in-frame rearrangements with V and J assigned. Such tables are incomplete; in checked studies, under half of the missing clones stem from an unresolved V gene, and the remainder is unexplained. The sample table records around 64,000 clones; around 90% of these occur just once. The ten biggest clones cover roughly 0.29% of the sample. The sequencing used CD4+ T cells from peripheral blood mononuclear cells, collected after pregnancy. The sequence joins TRBV6-4 to TRBJ2-1; 9 central bases correspond to TRBD1. The TCR was taken from a female donor with multiple sclerosis, enrolled in a pregnancy study. The DNA reads TGTGCCAGCAGAAAGGGACAGGGAATCTACAATGAGCAGTTCTTC. Its amino acids are CASRKGQGIYNEQFF.